In its sample, the clone carrying this TCR beta chain was seen once. The data were taken from a study of blood T cell repertoires in COVID-19. Across the whole study: From T cells, B-cell-depleted T cells, or PBMCs came the material, which was cDNA or gDNA.

Profiled with immunoSEQ multiplex PCR; TCRdb holds only in-frame clones, not every one. The sample holds hundreds of thousands of clones; 65% to 90% are singletons and the top ten take roughly 13%. Trimming took 0 bases from V and 7 from J, leaving 6 bases between them. CDR3 size: 12 residues. Followed over time, Seattle patients had been enrolled while infection was active. This chain uses TRBV12-3 or TRBV12-4 with TRBJ1-1; D gene unclear. The receptor comes from a woman between 70 and 85 years old with COVID-19, enrolled during active disease. The sample comprised peripheral blood. The CDR3 is CASSLAYSEAFF. The CDR3 bases are TGTGCCAGCAGTTTAGCGTACAGTGAAGCTTTCTTT.